Below are 21 T cell receptor beta chains sequenced from a single sample in a study of blood T cell repertoires in COVID-19. Method: immunoSEQ multiplex PCR; TCRdb's copy keeps in-frame clones and lacks some. The sample consists of around 250,000 clones, roughly nine tenths of them appearing once. Sequenced input: peripheral blood. The receptors were gathered from a man aged 55 to 70 with acute or convalescent COVID-19.

The chain joins TRBV12-3 or TRBV12-4 to TRBJ2-5; D ambiguous. The V gene lost 6 bases and the J gene lost 5 bases, with 13 bases spanning the gap. The CDR3 runs 13 residues. The CDR3 DNA sequence: TGTGCCAGCAGGAGGAACCCCGGGGAGACCCAGTACTTC. Amino acids: CASRRNPGETQYF.

This clone was detected only a few times. The chain has TRBV6-6 and TRBJ2-2; no firm D call. The CDR3 contains 12 residues. V was cut by 6 bases and J by 7 bases, with 9 bases left in between. CDR1 and CDR2 (germline): MNHNY, SVGAGI (reference sequence). The CDR3 region is CASSIQFGELFF. Written as DNA, the CDR3 is TGTGCCAGCAGCATACAGTTCGGGGAGCTGTTTTTT.

This clone was observed once. This chain connects TRBV5-1 to TRBJ2-2; a weak D match, TRBD2 (6 bases). The V end was cut by 4 bases, the J end by 4 bases, with 8 bases between. This CDR3 spans 13 amino acids. Germline V gene sequence: CDR1 SGHRS, CDR2 YFSETQ. The CDR3 DNA sequence: TGCGCCAGCAGCAGGAGGGGCACCGGGGAGCTGTTTTTT. It translates to CASSRRGTGELFF.

The genes are TRBV6-5 and TRBJ1-2; TRBD1 is a possible D gene (6 bases). The germline V gene encodes CDR1 MNHEY and CDR2 SVGAGI. There are 14 residues in the CDR3. Trimming took off 0 bases at V and 4 bases at J, with 9 bases between the two ends. In nucleotides, the CDR3 is TGTGCCAGCAGTTACTCGGGGACATCCTATGGCTACACCTTC. Translation gives CASSYSGTSYGYTF.

The CDR3 loop is CASSFSWLSGEQYF. The DNA for the CDR3 is TGTGCCAGCAGCTTTAGCTGGTTGAGTGGCGAGCAGTACTTC. The chain combines TRBV7-2 with TRBJ2-7; D remains ambiguous. The ends were cut back, 3 bases at V and 6 bases at J, with 15 bases in the middle. CDR3 size: 14 residues. Germline assignment: CDR1 SGHTA and CDR2 FQGNSA.

This sequence joins TRBV19 and TRBJ2-1, with D possibly being TRBD1 (5 bases). The germline V gene has CDR1 LNHDA and CDR2 SQIVND (reference sequence). The CDR3 runs 13 residues. Deletions cut 3 bases from V and 8 bases from J, with 11 bases between. CDR3 residues: CASSMKTEDEQFF. The CDR3 coding sequence is TGTGCCAGTAGTATGAAGACAGAGGATGAGCAGTTCTTC.

The J gene is TRBJ2-2, the V gene TRBV6-5, with 7 bases aligning to TRBD2. The CDR3 contains 13 residues. The germline CDR1 and CDR2 sequences are MNHEY and SVGAGI. V lost 8 bases, J lost 4 bases, and 4 bases stayed unmatched. The CDR3 loop reads CASWRELTGELFF. The CDR3 DNA sequence: TGTGCCAGCTGGCGGGAGCTCACCGGGGAGCTGTTTTTT.

The V gene is TRBV11-2, the J gene TRBJ2-1; 9 bases line up with TRBD2. The germline gives CDR1 SGHAT, CDR2 FQNNGV. V lost 0 bases to trimming and J lost 4 bases; unmatched junction nucleotides: 4. CDR3 length: 16 residues. The CDR3 is CASSLDWAGGYNEQFF. The CDR3 DNA follows: TGTGCCAGCAGCTTAGATTGGGCGGGAGGGTACAATGAGCAGTTCTTC.

This clone was seen only once. The rearrangement uses TRBV12-5 and TRBJ2-3, with 7 bases fitting TRBD1. The CDR3 is 15 amino acids. Unmatched junction bases numbered 1, after V lost 1 base and J lost 0 bases. Germline-derived CDR1 and CDR2 are LGHNT and FRNRAP. The CDR3 nucleotides are TGTGCTAGTGGTTTGGGGGACAGAAGCACAGATACGCAGTATTTT. Protein sequence: CASGLGDRSTDTQYF.

This clone was picked up one time. The chain is built from TRBV28 and TRBJ2-3, with D maybe TRBD1 (5 bases). Trimming left V 2 bases short and J 3 bases short, with 18 bases between. This CDR3 region has 17 residues. CDR1 and CDR2 from the germline V gene are MDHEN and SYDVKM. The CDR3 reads CASSLNPRREFTDTQYF. The CDR3, as DNA: TGTGCCAGCAGTTTAAATCCCCGCAGGGAATTTACAGATACGCAGTATTTT.

This clone showed up just once. The rearrangement links TRBV5-8 to TRBJ1-5; D perhaps matches TRBD1 (6 bases). The germline V gene encodes CDR1 SGHTS and CDR2 YDEGEE. The CDR3 has 15 amino acids. V was shortened by 4 bases and J by 6 bases, with 17 bases between the two germline ends. The CDR3 reads CASSRAQGTSQPQHF. The CDR3, as DNA: TGTGCCAGCAGCAGGGCTCAGGGGACCAGTCAGCCCCAGCATTTT.

This clone occurred once. The CDR3 loop is CASTDRRSGSSADTQYF. DNA for the CDR3: TGTGCCAGTACCGATAGGAGGAGCGGGAGTTCGGCAGATACGCAGTATTTT. The chain has TRBV19 and TRBJ2-3; 8 nucleotides line up with TRBD2. The CDR3 length is 17 residues. The V gene's germline CDR1 is LNHDA and CDR2 SQIVND (reference sequence). The junction had 16 bases not matched to a gene; V was cut back by 7 bases and J by 4 bases.

V is TRBV19 and J is TRBJ2-2; 11 nucleotides agree with TRBD2. Germline V CDR1 and CDR2: LNHDA, SQIVND (reference sequence). The trim removed 3 bases at V and 5 bases at J, leaving 11 bases unmatched. CDR3 length equals 18 residues. CDR3 protein: CASSILSGRAGGTGELFF. CDR3 DNA: TGTGCCAGTAGTATCCTTAGCGGGAGGGCCGGAGGAACCGGGGAGCTGTTTTTT. Full variable domain (outside the CDR3, taken from reference TRBV19 and TRBJ2-2): DGGITQSPKYLFRKEGQNVTLSCEQNLNHDAMYWYRQDPGQGLRLIYYSQIVNDFQKGDIAEGYSVSREKKESFPLTVTSAQKNPTAFYLCASSILSGRAGGTGELFFGEGSRLTVL.

The J gene is TRBJ1-1, the V gene TRBV29-1; possible D gene TRBD1, 5 bases. The CDR3 length is 17 residues. V dropped 0 bases and J dropped 1 base, with 18 bases sitting between them. CDR1 is SQVTM, CDR2 ANQGSEA, per germline. The CDR3 bases are TGCAGCGTTGAAGAGGGATTCGGGGGGGTTCAGAACACTGAAGCTTTCTTT. It translates to CSVEEGFGGVQNTEAFF.

V usage is TRBV19 and J usage is TRBJ1-5; tentative D call: TRBD1 (5 bases). The germline V gene has CDR1 LNHDA and CDR2 SQIVND (reference sequence). The CDR3 runs 15 residues. The germline V and J ends were trimmed by 7 bases and 7 bases, with 20 bases remaining between them. CDR3 sequence reads: CASIGNQGGSQPQHF. CDR3 DNA: TGTGCCAGTATCGGGAATCAGGGAGGAAGCCAGCCCCAGCATTTT.

The chain has TRBV18 and TRBJ2-7, with D unresolved. Germline-derived CDR1 and CDR2 are KGHSH and LQKENI. The CDR3 loop spans 15 amino acids. With 0 bases removed from V and 6 bases from J, the gap between germline ends came to 15 bases. CDR3 nucleotide sequence: TGTGCCAGCTCACCACCTGTTGGTCTTCTAGGCGAGCAGTACTTC. This sequence encodes CASSPPVGLLGEQYF.

The chain links TRBV25-1 to TRBJ2-3, with unresolved D. Trimming shortened V by 4 bases and J by 1 base, and 6 bases separated the two germline ends. The CDR3 runs to 13 residues. Per germline, CDR1 MGHDK and CDR2 SYGVNS. The CDR3 region has the DNA TGTGCCAGCAGTGCTCCTGGCACAGATACGCAGTATTTT. Its protein product is CASSAPGTDTQYF.

J is TRBJ2-1 and V is TRBV5-1; TRBD2 aligns across 9 bases. The trim removed 6 bases at V and 5 bases at J, leaving 9 bases unmatched. There are 15 residues in the CDR3. Germline V lookup: CDR1 SGHRS, CDR2 YFSETQ. For the CDR3, the DNA is TGCGCCAGCAAACGGGAAGCGGGAGGTGACAATGAGCAGTTCTTC. Translating it yields CASKREAGGDNEQFF. Full variable domain (outside the CDR3, taken from reference TRBV5-1 and TRBJ2-1): KAGVTQTPRYLIKTRGQQVTLSCSPISGHRSVSWYQQTPGQGLQFLFEYFSETQRNKGNFPGRFSGRQFSNSRSEMNVSTLELGDSALYLCASKREAGGDNEQFFGPGTRLTVL.

This sequence joins TRBV7-2 and TRBJ2-7; 10 bases fit TRBD2. V shed 5 bases and J 2 bases; nucleotides not matched to a gene: 6. CDR1 is SGHTA and CDR2 is FQGNSA in the germline V gene. This CDR3 has 15 residues. The CDR3 DNA follows: TGTGCCAGCAGCCATGGACTAGCGGCTCCCTACGAGCAGTACTTC. It translates to CASSHGLAAPYEQYF.

The chain is built from TRBV28 and TRBJ1-4; D ambiguous. The V end was cut by 4 bases, the J end by 4 bases, with 10 bases between. The CDR3 runs to 14 residues. Per germline, CDR1 MDHEN and CDR2 SYDVKM. The CDR3 loop is CASSSLARNEKLFF. As DNA, the CDR3 is TGTGCCAGCAGTTCGTTGGCCCGTAATGAAAAACTGTTTTTT. The whole variable domain, filled in from reference TRBV28 and TRBJ1-4, reads DVKVTQSSRYLVKRTGEKVFLECVQDMDHENMFWYRQDPGLGLRLIYFSYDVKMKEKGDIPEGYSVSREKKERFSLILESASTNQTSMYLCASSSLARNEKLFFGSGTQLSVL.

In nucleotides, the CDR3 is TGTGCCAGCAGATCTATACGGCAGCCCCAGCATTTT. Translating gives CASRSIRQPQHF. V gene TRBV28 combines with J gene TRBJ1-5; D is uncertain. CDR3 size: 12 residues. Germline-derived CDR1 and CDR2 are MDHEN and SYDVKM. Between the trimmed V and J ends, which lost 6 bases and 7 bases, there was a span of 10 bases.